This is a list of T cell receptor beta chains from one sample in a study of T cell responses to AZD1222 COVID-19 vaccine. Only in-frame clones appear in the TCRdb table, and some are missing; sequencing was by immunoSEQ multiplex PCR. Of over 90,000 clones in the sample, 90% were seen once. This specimen was peripheral blood, taken on day 0 of AZD1222 vaccination. These receptors were obtained from an adult in good health. CDR3s include the opening cysteine and the closing phenylalanine or tryptophan. The order of the fields is CDR3 length, clone size, V gene, D gene, J gene, CDR3 DNA, CDR3 protein. The D gene is left open where the match is weak. Clone size, where shown, is once, few, many, or a class for clones that have expanded.

cdr3_length: 16; clone_size: .; v_call: TRBV28; d_call: .; j_call: TRBJ2-5; cdr3_nt: TGTGCCAGCAGTTTAGTAGGGGCAGCTGGCGGGAAGACCCAGTACTTC; cdr3_aa: CASSLVGAAGGKTQYF
cdr3_length: 13; clone_size: .; v_call: TRBV2; d_call: .; j_call: TRBJ2-5; cdr3_nt: TGTGCCAGCAGTAATGGACCCGCGGAGACCCAGTACTTC; cdr3_aa: CASSNGPAETQYF
cdr3_length: 16; clone_size: few; v_call: TRBV19; d_call: TRBD2; j_call: TRBJ2-1; cdr3_nt: TGTGCCAGTAGCACGGCCTCGGGGGGCTCCTACAATGAGCAGTTCTTC; cdr3_aa: CASSTASGGSYNEQFF
cdr3_length: 19; clone_size: .; v_call: TRBV5-1; d_call: .; j_call: TRBJ1-5; cdr3_nt: TGCGCCAGCAGCCCCCGGTGGGCCGACGTACTGTATAGCAATCAGCCCCAGCATTTT; cdr3_aa: CASSPRWADVLYSNQPQHF
cdr3_length: 13; clone_size: once; v_call: TRBV5-4; d_call: .; j_call: TRBJ1-2; cdr3_nt: TGTGCCTCCACTTTATGGGGGGCGTTCGGCTACACCTTC; cdr3_aa: CASTLWGAFGYTF
cdr3_length: 15; clone_size: .; v_call: TRBV6-4; d_call: .; j_call: TRBJ1-3; cdr3_nt: TGTGCCAGCAGTGACAACCGACAGGCCGGAAACACCATATATTTT; cdr3_aa: CASSDNRQAGNTIYF
cdr3_length: 16; clone_size: .; v_call: TRBV5-6; d_call: .; j_call: TRBJ2-1; cdr3_nt: TGTGCCAGCAGCTTGGAAGTGGTGAGCTCCTACAATGAGCAGTTCTTC; cdr3_aa: CASSLEVVSSYNEQFF
cdr3_length: 14; clone_size: .; v_call: TRBV5-5; d_call: .; j_call: TRBJ2-7; cdr3_nt: TGTGCCAGCAGCTTGGCACTCGCCTCCTACGAGCAGTACTTC; cdr3_aa: CASSLALASYEQYF
cdr3_length: 14; clone_size: .; v_call: TRBV19; d_call: .; j_call: TRBJ2-1; cdr3_nt: TGTGCCAGTCGTTACGTGGGGGGGCTCGATGAGCAGTTCTTC; cdr3_aa: CASRYVGGLDEQFF
cdr3_length: 15; clone_size: once; v_call: TRBV10-1; d_call: .; j_call: TRBJ1-1; cdr3_nt: TGCGCCAGCAGCGCCCGGGCAGGCGTGAACACTGAAGCTTTCTTT; cdr3_aa: CASSARAGVNTEAFF
cdr3_length: 14; clone_size: few; v_call: TRBV2; d_call: .; j_call: TRBJ1-3; cdr3_nt: TGTGCCAGCAGTGAACAGGTCTCTGGAAACACCATATATTTT; cdr3_aa: CASSEQVSGNTIYF
cdr3_length: 13; clone_size: .; v_call: TRBV3-1/TRBV3-2; d_call: .; j_call: TRBJ2-7; cdr3_nt: TGTGCCAGCAGCCCGCCAATCTCCTACGAGCAGTACTTC; cdr3_aa: CASSPPISYEQYF
cdr3_length: 12; clone_size: once; v_call: TRBV12-3/TRBV12-4; d_call: .; j_call: TRBJ2-5; cdr3_nt: TGTGCCAGCAGTCGGGACACCAGGACCCAGTACTTC; cdr3_aa: CASSRDTRTQYF
cdr3_length: 13; clone_size: .; v_call: TRBV14; d_call: .; j_call: TRBJ1-5; cdr3_nt: TGTGCCAGCAGCCAAGGGACCGGACAGCCCCAGCATTTT; cdr3_aa: CASSQGTGQPQHF
cdr3_length: 14; clone_size: .; v_call: TRBV19; d_call: .; j_call: TRBJ2-5; cdr3_nt: TGTGCCAGTAGTATAGGGGCTAGCCCAGAGACCCAGTACTTC; cdr3_aa: CASSIGASPETQYF
cdr3_length: 13; clone_size: .; v_call: TRBV6-5; d_call: .; j_call: TRBJ1-1; cdr3_nt: TGTGCCAGCAGAACAGGGTTTCGGACTGAAGCTTTCTTT; cdr3_aa: CASRTGFRTEAFF
cdr3_length: 18; clone_size: .; v_call: TRBV9; d_call: .; j_call: TRBJ1-1; cdr3_nt: TGTGCCAGCAGCGTAGTCCCCACGGGCACCAGCGGGAACACTGAAGCTTTCTTT; cdr3_aa: CASSVVPTGTSGNTEAFF
cdr3_length: 17; clone_size: .; v_call: TRBV9; d_call: TRBD1; j_call: TRBJ1-1; cdr3_nt: TGTGCCAGCAGGTATATCGGGACAGAAGTGATGAACACTGAAGCTTTCTTT; cdr3_aa: CASRYIGTEVMNTEAFF
cdr3_length: 14; clone_size: .; v_call: TRBV18; d_call: TRBD2; j_call: TRBJ2-7; cdr3_nt: TGTGCCAGCTCACCGCGGACTAGCGACTACGAGCAGTACTTC; cdr3_aa: CASSPRTSDYEQYF
cdr3_length: 14; clone_size: .; v_call: TRBV7-3; d_call: TRBD2; j_call: TRBJ2-7; cdr3_nt: TGTGCCAGCAGCGTCAGCGGGGCCTCCTACGAGCAGTACTTC; cdr3_aa: CASSVSGASYEQYF
cdr3_length: 15; clone_size: few; v_call: TRBV27; d_call: .; j_call: TRBJ1-6; cdr3_nt: TGTGCCAGCAGTTTATCGGGAATTCCGGGTGCCCCCCTCCACTTT; cdr3_aa: CASSLSGIPGAPLHF
cdr3_length: 13; clone_size: .; v_call: TRBV11-2; d_call: TRBD1; j_call: TRBJ2-4; cdr3_nt: TGTGCCAGCAGCCGCGGACAGGGGAACATTCAGTACTTC; cdr3_aa: CASSRGQGNIQYF
cdr3_length: 13; clone_size: .; v_call: TRBV7-8; d_call: .; j_call: TRBJ1-1; cdr3_nt: TGTGCCAGCAGCTTGCGGTTTGGTGAGGAAGCTTTCTTT; cdr3_aa: CASSLRFGEEAFF
cdr3_length: 11; clone_size: .; v_call: TRBV19; d_call: .; j_call: TRBJ2-5; cdr3_nt: TGTGCCAGTAAGGGGCAAGAGACCCAGTACTTC; cdr3_aa: CASKGQETQYF
cdr3_length: 15; clone_size: .; v_call: TRBV7-8; d_call: TRBD1; j_call: TRBJ2-7; cdr3_nt: TGTGCCAGCAGCTCAAAGACAGGGTCCTCCTACGAGCAGTACTTC; cdr3_aa: CASSSKTGSSYEQYF
cdr3_length: 16; clone_size: .; v_call: TRBV28; d_call: TRBD2; j_call: TRBJ2-5; cdr3_nt: TGTGCCAGCACAGCAGTAGCGGGGCCCCTACAAGAGACCCAGTACTTC; cdr3_aa: CASTAVAGPLQETQYF
cdr3_length: 15; clone_size: .; v_call: TRBV4-3; d_call: .; j_call: TRBJ2-7; cdr3_nt: TGCGCCAGCAGCCAAGAGTGGGGGAAACGATACGAGCAGTACTTC; cdr3_aa: CASSQEWGKRYEQYF
cdr3_length: 12; clone_size: .; v_call: TRBV29-1; d_call: .; j_call: TRBJ1-2; cdr3_nt: TGCAGCGTTGAACCCGGAAGCTATGGCTACACCTTC; cdr3_aa: CSVEPGSYGYTF
cdr3_length: 14; clone_size: .; v_call: TRBV5-1; d_call: .; j_call: TRBJ2-3; cdr3_nt: TGCGCCAGCAGCTCCGGGGGTGGCACAGATACGCAGTATTTT; cdr3_aa: CASSSGGGTDTQYF
cdr3_length: 14; clone_size: .; v_call: TRBV15; d_call: .; j_call: TRBJ2-7; cdr3_nt: TGTGCCACCAGCAGGGAGGGCCGAACCTACGAGCAGTACTTC; cdr3_aa: CATSREGRTYEQYF
cdr3_length: 15; clone_size: .; v_call: TRBV7-2; d_call: .; j_call: TRBJ1-3; cdr3_nt: TGTGCCAGCAGCCCTTACCCTACCTCTGGAAACACCATATATTTT; cdr3_aa: CASSPYPTSGNTIYF
cdr3_length: 13; clone_size: .; v_call: TRBV14; d_call: .; j_call: TRBJ2-5; cdr3_nt: TGTGCCAGCAGCCAAGATTGGGCCGAGACCCAGTACTTC; cdr3_aa: CASSQDWAETQYF
cdr3_length: 18; clone_size: few; v_call: TRBV6-6; d_call: .; j_call: TRBJ1-6; cdr3_nt: TGTGCCAGCAGTCTACATAGTGGACAGAGCTCCTATAATTCACCCCTCCACTTT; cdr3_aa: CASSLHSGQSSYNSPLHF
cdr3_length: 14; clone_size: .; v_call: TRBV3-1/TRBV3-2; d_call: .; j_call: TRBJ2-3; cdr3_nt: TGTGCCAGCAGCCTGCAGGGGCGCACAGATACGCAGTATTTT; cdr3_aa: CASSLQGRTDTQYF
cdr3_length: 13; clone_size: once; v_call: TRBV13; d_call: .; j_call: TRBJ2-7; cdr3_nt: TGTGCCAGCAGCGACGGACGTCACTACGAGCAGTACTTC; cdr3_aa: CASSDGRHYEQYF
cdr3_length: 14; clone_size: .; v_call: TRBV6-2/TRBV6-3; d_call: .; j_call: TRBJ1-1; cdr3_nt: TGTGCCAGCAGTTACTCCACGGTGAACACTGAAGCTTTCTTT; cdr3_aa: CASSYSTVNTEAFF
cdr3_length: 14; clone_size: .; v_call: TRBV9; d_call: TRBD1; j_call: TRBJ1-1; cdr3_nt: TGTGCCAGCAGCGGGGGGACAGTTAACACTGAAGCTTTCTTT; cdr3_aa: CASSGGTVNTEAFF
cdr3_length: 15; clone_size: .; v_call: TRBV6-5; d_call: .; j_call: TRBJ2-3; cdr3_nt: TGTGCCAGCAGGCCCAGGACAGTCAGCACAGATACGCAGTATTTT; cdr3_aa: CASRPRTVSTDTQYF
cdr3_length: 14; clone_size: .; v_call: TRBV28; d_call: .; j_call: TRBJ2-7; cdr3_nt: TGTGCCAGCAGTTTAGGCGGGGCTAGCTACGAGCAGTACTTC; cdr3_aa: CASSLGGASYEQYF
cdr3_length: 15; clone_size: .; v_call: TRBV16; d_call: .; j_call: TRBJ1-1; cdr3_nt: TGTGCCAGCAGCCAATTTGGGATGAGTAACACTGAAGCTTTCTTT; cdr3_aa: CASSQFGMSNTEAFF
cdr3_length: 15; clone_size: .; v_call: TRBV4-1; d_call: .; j_call: TRBJ1-1; cdr3_nt: TGCGCCCGCAGCCAACCGGGACTTGTGTACACTGAAGCTTTCTTT; cdr3_aa: CARSQPGLVYTEAFF
cdr3_length: 16; clone_size: .; v_call: TRBV7-9; d_call: .; j_call: TRBJ2-1; cdr3_nt: TGTGCCAGCAGCCACGTGGAGGGGGCGAGCTACAATGAGCAGTTCTTC; cdr3_aa: CASSHVEGASYNEQFF
cdr3_length: 17; clone_size: .; v_call: TRBV9; d_call: .; j_call: TRBJ2-1; cdr3_nt: TGTGCCAGCAGCGTAGGAGAAGGGCTGAGCTCCTACAATGAGCAGTTCTTC; cdr3_aa: CASSVGEGLSSYNEQFF
cdr3_length: 11; clone_size: .; v_call: TRBV9; d_call: .; j_call: TRBJ2-7; cdr3_nt: TGTGCCAGCAGCGGGAGCGACGAGCAGTACTTC; cdr3_aa: CASSGSDEQYF
cdr3_length: 11; clone_size: .; v_call: TRBV12-3/TRBV12-4; d_call: .; j_call: TRBJ1-1; cdr3_nt: TGTGCCAACAAGGGGATGGCTGAAGCTTTCTTT; cdr3_aa: CANKGMAEAFF
cdr3_length: 13; clone_size: .; v_call: TRBV6-5; d_call: .; j_call: TRBJ2-2; cdr3_nt: TGTGCCAGCAAGCGAGGGGGCACCGGGGAGCTGTTTTTT; cdr3_aa: CASKRGGTGELFF
cdr3_length: 15; clone_size: .; v_call: TRBV21-1; d_call: .; j_call: TRBJ1-5; cdr3_nt: TGTGCCAGCAGCAAATCCCCAGATAGCAATCAGCCCCAGCATTTT; cdr3_aa: CASSKSPDSNQPQHF